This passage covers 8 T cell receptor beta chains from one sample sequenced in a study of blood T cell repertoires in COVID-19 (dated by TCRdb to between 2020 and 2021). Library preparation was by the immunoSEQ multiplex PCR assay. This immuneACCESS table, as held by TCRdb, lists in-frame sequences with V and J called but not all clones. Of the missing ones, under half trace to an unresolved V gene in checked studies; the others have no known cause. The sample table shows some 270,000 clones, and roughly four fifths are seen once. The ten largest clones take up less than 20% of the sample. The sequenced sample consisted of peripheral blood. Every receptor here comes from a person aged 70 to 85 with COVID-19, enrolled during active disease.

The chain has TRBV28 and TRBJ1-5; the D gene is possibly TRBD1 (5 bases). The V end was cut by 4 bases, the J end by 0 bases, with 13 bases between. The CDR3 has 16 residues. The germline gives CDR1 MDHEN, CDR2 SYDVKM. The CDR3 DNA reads TGTGCCAGCAGTTCCCTAGGACACCGTAGCAATCAGCCCCAGCATTTT. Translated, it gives CASSSLGHRSNQPQHF.

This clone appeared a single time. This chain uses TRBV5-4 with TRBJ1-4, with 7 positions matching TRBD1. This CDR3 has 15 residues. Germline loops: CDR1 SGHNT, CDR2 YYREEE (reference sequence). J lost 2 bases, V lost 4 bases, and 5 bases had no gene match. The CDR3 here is CASSGGTATNEKLFF. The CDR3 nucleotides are TGTGCCAGCAGCGGAGGGACAGCCACTAATGAAAAACTGTTTTTT. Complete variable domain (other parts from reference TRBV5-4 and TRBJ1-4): ETGVTQSPTHLIKTRGQQVTLRCSSQSGHNTVSWYQQALGQGPQFIFQYYREEENGRGNFPPRFSGLQFPNYSSELNVNALELDDSALYLCASSGGTATNEKLFFGSGTQLSVL.

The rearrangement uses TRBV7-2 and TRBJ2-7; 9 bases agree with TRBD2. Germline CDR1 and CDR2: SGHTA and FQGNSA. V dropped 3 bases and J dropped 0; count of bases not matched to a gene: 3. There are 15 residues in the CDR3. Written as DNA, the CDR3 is TGTGCCAGCAGCTTGGCGGGAGGGCTCTCCTACGAGCAGTACTTC. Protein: CASSLAGGLSYEQYF. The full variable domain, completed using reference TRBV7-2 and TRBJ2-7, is GAGVSQSPSNKVTEKGKDVELRCDPISGHTALYWYRQSLGQGLEFLIYFQGNSAPDKSGLPSDRFSAERTGGSVSTLTIQRTQQEDSAVYLCASSLAGGLSYEQYFGPGTRLTVT.

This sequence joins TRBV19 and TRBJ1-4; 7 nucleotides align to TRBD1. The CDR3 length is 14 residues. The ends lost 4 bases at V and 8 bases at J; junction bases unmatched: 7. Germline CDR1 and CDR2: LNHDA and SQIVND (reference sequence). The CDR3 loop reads CASSNRDSSEKLFF. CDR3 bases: TGTGCCAGTAGTAATCGGGACAGTTCCGAAAAACTGTTTTTT.

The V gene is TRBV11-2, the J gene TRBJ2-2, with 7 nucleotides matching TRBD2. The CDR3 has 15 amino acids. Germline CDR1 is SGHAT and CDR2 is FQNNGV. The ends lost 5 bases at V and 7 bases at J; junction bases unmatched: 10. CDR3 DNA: TGTGCCAGCAGCCCTCTGCTGGGGAGGGACGGGGAGCTGTTTTTT. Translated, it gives CASSPLLGRDGELFF.

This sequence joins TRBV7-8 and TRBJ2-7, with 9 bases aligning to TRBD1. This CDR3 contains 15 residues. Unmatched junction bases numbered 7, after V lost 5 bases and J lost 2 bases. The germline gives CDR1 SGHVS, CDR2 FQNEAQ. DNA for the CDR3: TGTGCCAGCAGCCGAACGGGACAGGGAACCTACGAGCAGTACTTC. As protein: CASSRTGQGTYEQYF.

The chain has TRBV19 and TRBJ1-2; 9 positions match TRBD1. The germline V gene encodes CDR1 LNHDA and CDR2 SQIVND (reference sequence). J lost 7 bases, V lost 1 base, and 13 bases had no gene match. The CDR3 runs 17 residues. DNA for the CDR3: TGTGCCAGTAGTATAGCCCGCGGGACAGGGTATGGCGGTGGCTACACCTTC. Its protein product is CASSIARGTGYGGGYTF.

The CDR3 loop is CASSAGQGAQGYTF. The CDR3 DNA sequence: TGTGCCAGTAGCGCTGGACAGGGGGCGCAAGGCTACACCTTC. The chain has TRBV19 and TRBJ1-2, with TRBD1 matching over 11 bases. The CDR3 is 14 amino acids. Germline loops: CDR1 LNHDA, CDR2 SQIVND (reference sequence). The junction had 8 bases not matched to a gene; V was cut back by 6 bases and J by 8 bases.